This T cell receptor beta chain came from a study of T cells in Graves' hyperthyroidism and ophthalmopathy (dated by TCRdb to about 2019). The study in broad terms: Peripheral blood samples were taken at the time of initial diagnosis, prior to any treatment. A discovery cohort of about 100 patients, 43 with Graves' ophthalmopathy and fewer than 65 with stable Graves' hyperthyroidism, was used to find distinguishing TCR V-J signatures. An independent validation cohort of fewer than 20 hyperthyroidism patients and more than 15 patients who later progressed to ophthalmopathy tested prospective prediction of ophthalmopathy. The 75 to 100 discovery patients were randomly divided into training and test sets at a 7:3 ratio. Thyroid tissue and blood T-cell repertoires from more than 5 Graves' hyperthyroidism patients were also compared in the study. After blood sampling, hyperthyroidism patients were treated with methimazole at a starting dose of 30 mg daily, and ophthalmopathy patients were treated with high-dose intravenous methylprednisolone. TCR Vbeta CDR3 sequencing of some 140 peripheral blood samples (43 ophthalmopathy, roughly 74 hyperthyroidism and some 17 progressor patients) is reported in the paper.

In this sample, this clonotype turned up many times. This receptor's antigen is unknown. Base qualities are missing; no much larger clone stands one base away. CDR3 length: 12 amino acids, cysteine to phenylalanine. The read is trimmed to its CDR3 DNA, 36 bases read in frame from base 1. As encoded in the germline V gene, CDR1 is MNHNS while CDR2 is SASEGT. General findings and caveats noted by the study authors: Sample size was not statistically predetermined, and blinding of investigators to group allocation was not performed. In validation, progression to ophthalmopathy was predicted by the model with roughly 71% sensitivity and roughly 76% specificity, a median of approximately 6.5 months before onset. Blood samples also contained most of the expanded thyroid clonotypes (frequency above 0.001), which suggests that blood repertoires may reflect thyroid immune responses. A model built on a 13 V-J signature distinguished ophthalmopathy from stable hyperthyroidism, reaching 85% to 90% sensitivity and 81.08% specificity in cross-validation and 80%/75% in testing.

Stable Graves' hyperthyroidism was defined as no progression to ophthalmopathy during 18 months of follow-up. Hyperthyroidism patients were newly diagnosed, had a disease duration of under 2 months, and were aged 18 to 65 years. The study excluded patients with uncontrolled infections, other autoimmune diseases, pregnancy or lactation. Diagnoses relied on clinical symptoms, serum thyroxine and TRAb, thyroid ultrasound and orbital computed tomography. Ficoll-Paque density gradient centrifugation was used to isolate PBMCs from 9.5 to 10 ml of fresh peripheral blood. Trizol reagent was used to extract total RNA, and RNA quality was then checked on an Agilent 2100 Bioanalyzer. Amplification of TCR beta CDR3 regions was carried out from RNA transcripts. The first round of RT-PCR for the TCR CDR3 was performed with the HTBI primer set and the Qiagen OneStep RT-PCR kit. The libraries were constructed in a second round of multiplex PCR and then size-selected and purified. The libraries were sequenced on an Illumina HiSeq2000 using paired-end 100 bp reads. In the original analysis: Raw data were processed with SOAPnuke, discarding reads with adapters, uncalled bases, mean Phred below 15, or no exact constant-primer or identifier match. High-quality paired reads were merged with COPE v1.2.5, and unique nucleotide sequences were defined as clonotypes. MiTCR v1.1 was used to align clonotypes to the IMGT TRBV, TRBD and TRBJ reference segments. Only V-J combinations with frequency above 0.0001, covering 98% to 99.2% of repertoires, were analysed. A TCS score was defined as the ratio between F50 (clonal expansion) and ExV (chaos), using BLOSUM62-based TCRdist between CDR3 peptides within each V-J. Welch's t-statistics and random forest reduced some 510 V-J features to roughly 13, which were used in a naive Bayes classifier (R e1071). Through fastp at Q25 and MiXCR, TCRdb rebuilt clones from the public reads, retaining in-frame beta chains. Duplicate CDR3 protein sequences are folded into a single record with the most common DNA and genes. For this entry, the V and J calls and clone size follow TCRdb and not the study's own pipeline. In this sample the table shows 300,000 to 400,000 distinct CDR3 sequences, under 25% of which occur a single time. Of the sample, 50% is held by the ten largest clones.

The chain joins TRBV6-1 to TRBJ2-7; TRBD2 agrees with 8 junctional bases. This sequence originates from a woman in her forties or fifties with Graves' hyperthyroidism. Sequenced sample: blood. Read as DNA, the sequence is TGTGCTACTTCGCGGGGGGCCCAGGAGCAGTACTTC. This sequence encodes CATSRGAQEQYF.